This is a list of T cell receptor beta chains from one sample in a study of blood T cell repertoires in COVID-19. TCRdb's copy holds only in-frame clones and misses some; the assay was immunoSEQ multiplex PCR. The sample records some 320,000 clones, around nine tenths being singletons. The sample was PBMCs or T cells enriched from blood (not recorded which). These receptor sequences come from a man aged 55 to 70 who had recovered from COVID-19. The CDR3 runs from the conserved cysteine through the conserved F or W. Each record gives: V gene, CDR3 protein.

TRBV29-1,CSVEDRTGEDSGNTIYF
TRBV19,CASSIRREQPQHF
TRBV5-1,CASRPGTGSSEQYF
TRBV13,CASSLRAGEETQYF
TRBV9,CASSHVDGYEQYF
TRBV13,CASSSPTRTATGELFF
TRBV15,CATSRVEGADTGELFF
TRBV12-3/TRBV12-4,CASSQQGYRGYTF
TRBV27,CASSKRTGAGHEQYF
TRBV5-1,CASSLSLDIVDDTQYF
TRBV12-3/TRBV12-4,CASSGTGRYEQFF
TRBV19,CASSININNEQFF
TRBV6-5,CASSYSKSSTQGGFF
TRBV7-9,CASSRRERSYNEQFF
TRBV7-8,CASNSYEGTGELFF
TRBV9,CASSMGQGNPSGNTIYF
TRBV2,CASRATGTAYNEQFF
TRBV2,CASLAGTGARTARSYNEQFF
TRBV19,CASANADRGNTEAFF
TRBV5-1,CASSQGTGNTEAFF